This TCR beta chain is drawn from a study of vaccination effects on CD4 cells after COVID-19 (dated by TCRdb to about 2022). Notes on the research overall: Participants received two doses of either the BNT162b2 or the mRNA-1273 mRNA SARS-CoV-2 vaccine. In both COVID-19 convalescent patients and infection-naive vaccine recipients, the study compared SARS-CoV-2 spike-specific CD4+ TCR repertoires from before mRNA vaccination with those from after it. In the study, cultures from other donors were sequenced using the Oncomine TCR Beta short-read assay on an Illumina iSeq 100. The full study included some 10 COVID-19 convalescent patients and a handful of SARS-CoV-2-naive healthy vaccine recipients. Here is what the overall study found, with its caveats: Among healthy vaccine recipients, nearly all vaccine-induced clones were SARS-CoV-2 mono-reactive, and just 1 of 255 was cross-reactive with common cold coronaviruses. At late post-vaccination timepoints, both infection-induced and vaccine-induced clones showed marked clonal contraction, consistent with waning T cell responses. The study was limited by a small number of convalescent patients, and early post-infection timepoints were lacking.

Receptors were amplified or captured by the immunoSEQ multiplex PCR assay. TCR beta CDR3 sequencing was performed on DNA from the cultured, isolated CD4+ T cells. Turning to the authors' computational methods: Non-productive TCR sequences were removed, reads were trimmed to the CDR3 region, and CDR3s of at least 7 amino acids were retained. Antigen-specific clonotypes were identified using the MANAFEST web app by comparison of expansion in peptide wells against reference cultures. Positive clones required FDR<0.05 expansion versus reference and all other wells, odds ratio above 5, and frequency above 0.1% in two replicate wells. Clonotypes significantly expanded in SARS-CoV-2 spike wells and in at least one common cold coronavirus spike condition were defined as cross-reactive. CDR3 similarity was assessed by Levenshtein distance with the stringdist R package, and unrooted trees were built with ape in R 3.6.1. The clones in this table, taken by TCRdb from immuneACCESS, are in-frame only. Not every clone is retained; where verified, under half of the shortfall comes from an unresolved V gene, and the cause of the rest is unknown. The D gene and trimming were derived from the DNA, and the V and J assignments and clone size from that table. For this sample there are over 25,000 clones; about 70% appear just once. The ten largest clones capture 10% of the sample.

The ViraFEST assay stimulated PBMC with viral peptide pools and then used TCR sequencing to identify antigen-specific CD4+ T cell clonotypes by expansion. After less than 13 days of culture, CD4+ T cells were isolated with the EasySep CD4+ T cell isolation kit. None of the healthy vaccine recipients had a prior SARS-CoV-2 infection, which was confirmed by nucleocapsid antibody tests that came back negative both before and after vaccination. Each well held fewer than 2.5 million PBMC cultured in IMDM containing roughly 5% human AB serum, 8 to 10 IU/ml IL-2 and gentamicin, along with 8 to 10 ug/ml peptides. On days 3 and 7, half of the culture medium was replaced with fresh IL-2-containing medium. Unless otherwise noted, each peptide stimulation condition was cultured in triplicate wells. PBMC were separated from whole blood using Ficoll-Paque Plus gradient centrifugation and were then either cryopreserved at -140C or used fresh. The spike proteins of SARS-CoV-2 and of the common cold coronaviruses HCoV-NL63, HCoV-OC43 and HCoV-229E were spanned by overlapping peptide pools. The QIAamp micro DNA kit was used to extract genomic DNA from the cultured CD4+ T cells.

Of note for this clone: The clone's antigen remains unknown. Nothing much larger sits one base from this clone, and base qualities are not available.

CDR1 and CDR2, looked up from the germline V gene, are SGHRS and YFSETQ. Between the V and J ends, shortened by 1 base and 4 bases respectively, the junction contains 12 bases. The CDR3, cysteine through phenylalanine, is 14 amino acids long. Kept here is only the CDR3 DNA, which spans 42 bases and is read in frame from base 1. This specimen was CD4+ T cells from PBMCs cultured with SARS-CoV-2 spike peptides, taken before COVID-19 vaccination. Per the publication, the cell subset or site label means: SARS-CoV-2 spike overlapping peptide pool stimulation. The chain couples TRBV5-1 to TRBJ2-7; TRBD1 is possibly the D segment (6 matching bases). This clonotype originated in a human donor who received a COVID-19 vaccine. In nucleotide form, the sequence is TGCGCCAGCAGCTTGTCATGGGGGCAATACGAGCAGTACTTC. This gives the protein CASSLSWGQYEQYF.